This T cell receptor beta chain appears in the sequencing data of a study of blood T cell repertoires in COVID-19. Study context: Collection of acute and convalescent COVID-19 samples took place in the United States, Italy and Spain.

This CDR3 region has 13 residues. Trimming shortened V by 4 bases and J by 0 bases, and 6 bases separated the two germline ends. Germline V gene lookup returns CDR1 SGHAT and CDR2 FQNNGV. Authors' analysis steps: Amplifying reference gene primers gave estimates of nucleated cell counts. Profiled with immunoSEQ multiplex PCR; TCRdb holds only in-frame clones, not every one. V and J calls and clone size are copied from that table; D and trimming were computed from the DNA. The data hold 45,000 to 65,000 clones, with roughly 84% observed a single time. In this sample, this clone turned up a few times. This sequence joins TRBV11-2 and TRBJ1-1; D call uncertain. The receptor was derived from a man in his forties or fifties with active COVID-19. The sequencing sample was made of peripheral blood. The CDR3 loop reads CASSWSMNTEAFF. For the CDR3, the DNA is TGTGCCAGCAGCTGGAGTATGAACACTGAAGCTTTCTTT. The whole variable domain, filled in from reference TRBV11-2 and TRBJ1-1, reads EAGVAQSPRYKIIEKRQSVAFWCNPISGHATLYWYQQILGQGPKLLIQFQNNGVVDDSQLPKDRFSAERLKGVDSTLKIQPAKLEDSAVYLCASSWSMNTEAFFGQGTRLTVV.